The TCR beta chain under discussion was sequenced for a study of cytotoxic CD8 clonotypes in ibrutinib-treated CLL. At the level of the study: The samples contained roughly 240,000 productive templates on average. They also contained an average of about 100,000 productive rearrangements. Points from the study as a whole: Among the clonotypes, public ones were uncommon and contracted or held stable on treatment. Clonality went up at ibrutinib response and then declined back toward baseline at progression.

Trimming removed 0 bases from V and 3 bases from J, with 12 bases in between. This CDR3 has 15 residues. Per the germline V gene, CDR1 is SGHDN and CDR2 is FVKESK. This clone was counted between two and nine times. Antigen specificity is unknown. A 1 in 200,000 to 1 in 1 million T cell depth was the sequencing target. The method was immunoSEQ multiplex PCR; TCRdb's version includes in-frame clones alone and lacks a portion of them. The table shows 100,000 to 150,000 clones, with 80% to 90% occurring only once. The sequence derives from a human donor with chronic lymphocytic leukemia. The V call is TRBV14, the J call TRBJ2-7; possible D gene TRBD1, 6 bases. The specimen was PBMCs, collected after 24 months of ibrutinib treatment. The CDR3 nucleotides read TGTGCCAGCAGCCAAGAGGGGGCACCTAACTACGAGCAGTACTTC. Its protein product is CASSQEGAPNYEQYF. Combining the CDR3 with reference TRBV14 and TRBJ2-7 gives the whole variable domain EAGVTQFPSHSVIEKGQTVTLRCDPISGHDNLYWYRRVMGKEIKFLLHFVKESKQDESGMPNNRFLAERTGGTYSTLKVQPAELEDSGVYFCASSQEGAPNYEQYFGPGTRLTVT.